Below are 5 T cell receptor beta chains sequenced from a single sample in a study of technical replicates of blood from several donors. Here immunoSEQ multiplex PCR was the method, and the copy in TCRdb shows in-frame clones only, minus some. The sample has about 79,000 clones, around 94% seen once. Sequencing was performed on T cells isolated from PBMCs. These TCRs come from a human donor in good health.

V usage is TRBV7-9 and J usage is TRBJ2-1; D call uncertain. Germline CDR1 and CDR2: SEHNR and FQNEAQ (reference sequence). The V end was cut by 7 bases, the J end by 2 bases, with 9 bases between. The CDR3 extends over 13 amino acids. CDR3 protein: CASITATYNEQFF. In DNA, the CDR3 is TGTGCCAGCATTACAGCTACCTACAATGAGCAGTTCTTC.

The chain recombines TRBV2 with TRBJ2-2, with 8 bases that match TRBD1. With 7 bases clipped from V and 3 bases from J, the junction kept 4 bases outside the gene matches. Looked up from germline, CDR1 is SNHLY and CDR2 is FYNNEI. This CDR3 spans 14 amino acids. CDR3 nucleotide sequence: TGTGCCAGCAATGGACAGGGACACACCGGGGAGCTGTTTTTT. It translates to CASNGQGHTGELFF.

The CDR3 region has the DNA TGCGCAGCGACTGACCCAGGGTATCCCGGGGAGCTGTTTTTT. This sequence encodes CAATDPGYPGELFF. This chain connects TRBV10-2 to TRBJ2-2, with D possibly being TRBD1 (5 bases). The CDR3 totals 14 residues. Germline V gives CDR1 WSHSY, CDR2 SAAADI.

This rearrangement joins TRBV5-1 to TRBJ2-3; perhaps TRBD2 as D (6 bases). The CDR3 contains 14 residues. V was pared by 6 bases and J by 1 base, with 12 bases between. CDR1 is SGHRS, CDR2 YFSETQ, per germline. The CDR3 region has the DNA TGCGCCAGCACCCCTAGCGCGCGCACAGATACGCAGTATTTT. This codes for CASTPSARTDTQYF. Drawing the rest from reference TRBV5-1 and TRBJ2-3, the complete variable domain is KAGVTQTPRYLIKTRGQQVTLSCSPISGHRSVSWYQQTPGQGLQFLFEYFSETQRNKGNFPGRFSGRQFSNSRSEMNVSTLELGDSALYLCASTPSARTDTQYFGPGTRLTVL.

This sequence joins TRBV11-2 and TRBJ1-1; 7 bases map to TRBD1. The CDR3 sequence is 14 residues long. V was pared by 4 bases and J by 0 bases, with 2 bases of the junction left unmatched. Per germline, CDR1 SGHAT and CDR2 FQNNGV. The CDR3 sequence: CASSWGTVNTEAFF. The DNA for the CDR3 is TGTGCCAGCAGCTGGGGGACAGTGAACACTGAAGCTTTCTTT.